Described below is a single TCR beta chain sequence and its context. Time point denoted: week 3, after first cycle of checkpoint inhibitor. No patient had earlier systemic cancer treatment, concurrent immunosuppressants, or another active cancer. The data belong to a study of blood T cell dynamics during melanoma immunotherapy. A fixed DNA input of about 350 ng was used per bulk PBMC sample. Produced via immunoSEQ multiplex PCR; TCRdb's table is partial and in-frame only. The sample has fewer than 9,500 clones, over 65% seen once. The CDR3 is made up of 16 amino acids. The germline CDR1 and CDR2 sequences are SGHRS and YFSETQ. V shed 4 bases, J shed 7 bases, and the junction held 13 bases outside the gene matches.

The sequencing here drew on blood, taken from a patient treated with checkpoint blockade. The gene calls are TRBV5-1 and TRBJ2-2; 7 positions match TRBD1. This receptor was obtained from a human donor with melanoma. The CDR3 region has the DNA TGCGCCAGCAGCAGGGAAACGGGACAGCCGATCGGGGAGCTGTTTTTT. Translation gives CASSRETGQPIGELFF. Full variable domain (outside the CDR3, taken from reference TRBV5-1 and TRBJ2-2): KAGVTQTPRYLIKTRGQQVTLSCSPISGHRSVSWYQQTPGQGLQFLFEYFSETQRNKGNFPGRFSGRQFSNSRSEMNVSTLELGDSALYLCASSRETGQPIGELFFGEGSRLTVL.